Listed here are 3 T cell receptor beta chains from one sample, sequenced in a study of T cell repertoires in ileal Crohn's disease. Time point noted: neoterminal ileum biopsy at postoperative endoscopy, about 6 months after surgery. Profiling relied on immunoSEQ multiplex PCR, and the TCRdb table lists in-frame clones only, not all of them. Among roughly 62,000 clones listed, approximately 91% were seen once. Sequenced input: ileal tissue. These TCRs come from an adult with Crohn's disease.

The chain uses TRBV10-2 and TRBJ2-7; TRBD2 is a possible D gene (7 bases). The CDR3 runs to 14 residues. The germline V and J ends were trimmed by 6 bases and 2 bases, with 14 bases remaining between them. Germline V CDR1 and CDR2: WSHSY, SAAADI. The CDR3 spells CASRQGTTAYEQYV. For the CDR3, the DNA is TGCGCCAGCAGGCAGGGGACTACAGCCTACGAGCAGTACGTC.

The V and J genes are TRBV19 and TRBJ2-2, with TRBD2 as a possible D gene (5 bases). CDR1 is LNHDA and CDR2 is SQIVND in the germline V gene (reference sequence). V dropped 6 bases and J dropped 4 bases, with 9 bases sitting between them. The CDR3 length is 13 residues. CDR3 sequence reads: CASRPEGTGELFF. CDR3 DNA: TGTGCCAGTAGACCCGAGGGCACCGGGGAGCTGTTTTTT. The full variable domain, in which reference TRBV19 and TRBJ2-2 provide the parts outside the CDR3, is DGGITQSPKYLFRKEGQNVTLSCEQNLNHDAMYWYRQDPGQGLRLIYYSQIVNDFQKGDIAEGYSVSREKKESFPLTVTSAQKNPTAFYLCASRPEGTGELFFGEGSRLTVL.

The chain uses TRBV15 and TRBJ1-2; 9 bases are a match to TRBD1. This CDR3 contains 16 residues. From germline, CDR1 is LNHNV and CDR2 YYDKDF (reference sequence). The ends lost 4 bases at V and 4 bases at J; junction bases unmatched: 10. The CDR3 region is CATSNSGTGILYGYTF. DNA of the CDR3: TGTGCCACCAGCAATTCCGGGACAGGGATCCTCTATGGCTACACCTTC.